This is a list of T cell receptor beta chains from one sample in a study of control samples from healthy donors and cancer patients. TCRdb keeps only in-frame clones here, not all; method: immunoSEQ multiplex PCR. The table shows 75,000 to 100,000 clones, with roughly 92% occurring only once. The source material was blood. The receptor set was obtained from a human donor in good health. The donor label of this sample is uncertain. Both conserved end residues are part of each CDR3. A D gene is named only where the DNA matches it firmly.

d_gene: -
v_gene: TRBV12-3/TRBV12-4
j_gene: TRBJ2-1
CDR3aa: CASRGEYNEQFF

d_gene: -
v_gene: TRBV7-9
j_gene: TRBJ1-6
CDR3aa: CASSAQGVGDSPLHF

d_gene: -
v_gene: TRBV4-1
j_gene: TRBJ1-2
CDR3aa: CASSHNSQNYGYTF

d_gene: -
v_gene: TRBV19
j_gene: TRBJ2-2
CDR3aa: CASSNRTRDTGELFF

d_gene: -
v_gene: TRBV5-6
j_gene: TRBJ1-2
CDR3aa: CASSLAGPSSNYGYTF

d_gene: -
v_gene: TRBV7-2
j_gene: TRBJ2-4
CDR3aa: CASSPQGGDIQYF

d_gene: TRBD1
v_gene: TRBV19
j_gene: TRBJ2-1
CDR3aa: CASTWTGGKDEQFF

d_gene: -
v_gene: TRBV6-5
j_gene: TRBJ1-6
CDR3aa: CASARLEGDGSPLHF

d_gene: -
v_gene: TRBV6-4
j_gene: TRBJ2-3
CDR3aa: CASSDSAGTDTQYF

d_gene: TRBD1
v_gene: TRBV13
j_gene: TRBJ2-2
CDR3aa: CASSLGTAENTGELFF

d_gene: -
v_gene: TRBV6-2/TRBV6-3
j_gene: TRBJ1-6
CDR3aa: CASSYSKRSAYNSPLHF

d_gene: -
v_gene: TRBV19
j_gene: TRBJ1-6
CDR3aa: CASSNGRDNSPLHF

d_gene: -
v_gene: TRBV18
j_gene: TRBJ1-1
CDR3aa: CASSPQGVTNTEAFF

d_gene: TRBD2
v_gene: TRBV24-1
j_gene: TRBJ2-3
CDR3aa: CATSDSGLASDTQYF

d_gene: -
v_gene: TRBV19
j_gene: TRBJ1-5
CDR3aa: CASSGIGSYSNQPQHF

d_gene: -
v_gene: TRBV13
j_gene: TRBJ1-1
CDR3aa: CASSSSGWRTEAFF

d_gene: -
v_gene: TRBV24-1
j_gene: TRBJ2-1
CDR3aa: CATSDAPGNEQFF

d_gene: -
v_gene: TRBV7-2
j_gene: TRBJ1-5
CDR3aa: CASSRDRSGQPQHF

d_gene: -
v_gene: TRBV25-1
j_gene: TRBJ2-2
CDR3aa: CASSEYVDEVTGELFF

d_gene: -
v_gene: TRBV9
j_gene: TRBJ1-3
CDR3aa: CASSSERGPSGNTIYF

d_gene: TRBD1
v_gene: TRBV24-1
j_gene: TRBJ1-3
CDR3aa: CATSPGQGRAGNTIYF

d_gene: -
v_gene: TRBV7-9
j_gene: TRBJ1-4
CDR3aa: CASSLGVGEGEKKLFF

d_gene: -
v_gene: TRBV20-1
j_gene: TRBJ2-4
CDR3aa: CSAPAGDIQYF

d_gene: -
v_gene: TRBV7-2
j_gene: TRBJ1-5
CDR3aa: CASSLFGLQGQPQHF

d_gene: -
v_gene: TRBV18
j_gene: TRBJ1-2
CDR3aa: CASSPIPDTYGYTF

d_gene: TRBD1
v_gene: TRBV7-2
j_gene: TRBJ1-2
CDR3aa: CASSPAGDRGGGYTF

d_gene: -
v_gene: TRBV5-1
j_gene: TRBJ2-1
CDR3aa: CASSHRGPHNEQFF

d_gene: -
v_gene: TRBV15
j_gene: TRBJ1-1
CDR3aa: CATSFQMNTEAFF

d_gene: -
v_gene: TRBV30
j_gene: TRBJ1-1
CDR3aa: CAWTLDGFTEAFF

d_gene: -
v_gene: TRBV11-2
j_gene: TRBJ2-1
CDR3aa: CASSLDLSGEQFF

d_gene: -
v_gene: TRBV12-3/TRBV12-4
j_gene: TRBJ1-6
CDR3aa: CASSLRTNSPLHF

d_gene: -
v_gene: TRBV19
j_gene: TRBJ1-1
CDR3aa: CASSIQAFMNTEAFF

d_gene: -
v_gene: TRBV30
j_gene: TRBJ1-1
CDR3aa: CAWRGTGRTEAFF

d_gene: -
v_gene: TRBV3-1/TRBV3-2
j_gene: TRBJ1-1
CDR3aa: CASSQSQKAEAFF